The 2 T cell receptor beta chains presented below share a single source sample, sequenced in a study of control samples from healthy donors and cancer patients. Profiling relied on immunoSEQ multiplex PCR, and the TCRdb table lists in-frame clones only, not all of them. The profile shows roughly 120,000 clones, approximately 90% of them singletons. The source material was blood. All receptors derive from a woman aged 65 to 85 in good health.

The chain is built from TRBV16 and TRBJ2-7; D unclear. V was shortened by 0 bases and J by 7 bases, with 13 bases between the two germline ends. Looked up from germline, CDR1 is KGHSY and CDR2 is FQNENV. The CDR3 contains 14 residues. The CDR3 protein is CASSQSLITKEQYF. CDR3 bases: TGTGCCAGCAGCCAATCTTTGATTACTAAGGAGCAGTACTTC.

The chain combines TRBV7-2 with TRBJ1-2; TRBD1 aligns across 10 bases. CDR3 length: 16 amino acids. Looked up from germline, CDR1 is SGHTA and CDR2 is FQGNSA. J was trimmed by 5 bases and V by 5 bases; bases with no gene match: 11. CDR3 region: CASSLTGTGVQYGYTF. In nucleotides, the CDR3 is TGTGCCAGCAGCCTTACCGGGACAGGGGTGCAATATGGCTACACCTTC.